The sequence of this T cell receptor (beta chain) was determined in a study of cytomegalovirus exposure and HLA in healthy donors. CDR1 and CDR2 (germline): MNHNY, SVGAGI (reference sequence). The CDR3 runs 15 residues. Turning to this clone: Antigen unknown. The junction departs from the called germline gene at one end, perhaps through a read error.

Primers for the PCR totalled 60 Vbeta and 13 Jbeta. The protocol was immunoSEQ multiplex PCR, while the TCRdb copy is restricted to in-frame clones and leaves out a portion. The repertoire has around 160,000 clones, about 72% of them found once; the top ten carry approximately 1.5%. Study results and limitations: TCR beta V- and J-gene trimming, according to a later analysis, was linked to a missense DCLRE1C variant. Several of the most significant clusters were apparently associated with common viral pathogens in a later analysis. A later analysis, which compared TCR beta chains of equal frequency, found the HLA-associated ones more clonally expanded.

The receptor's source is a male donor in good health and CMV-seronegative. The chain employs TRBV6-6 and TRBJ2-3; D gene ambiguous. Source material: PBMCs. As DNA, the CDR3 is TGTGCCAGCACTGACTCTTCGAGGAGCAGAGATACGCAGTATTTT. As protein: CASTDSSRSRDTQYF.